These 20 T cell receptor beta chains came from one sample sequenced in a study of blood T cell repertoires in COVID-19. Profiling relied on immunoSEQ multiplex PCR, and the TCRdb table lists in-frame clones only, not all of them. This table holds 140,000 or so clones, about 80% found once. Sequencing input: PBMCs or T cells enriched from blood (not recorded which). The receptor source for this set is a young woman who had been exposed to COVID-19.

J is TRBJ2-1 and V is TRBV7-9; TRBD2 aligns across 8 bases. Trimming removed 3 bases from V and 8 bases from J; junction bases left unmatched: 9. This CDR3 is built from 15 residues. The germline V gene encodes CDR1 SEHNR and CDR2 FQNEAQ (reference sequence). CDR3 amino acids: CASSFAGGNVDEQFF. The CDR3 DNA reads TGTGCCAGCAGCTTCGCGGGAGGTAATGTCGATGAGCAGTTCTTC.

V usage is TRBV5-1 and J usage is TRBJ2-4; perhaps TRBD1 as D (6 bases). Germline V gene data show CDR1 as SGHRS and CDR2 as YFSETQ. Trimming removed 2 bases from V and 4 bases from J, with 10 bases in between. The CDR3 runs 14 residues. The CDR3 DNA reads TGCGCCAGCAGCTTCGCACAGGGTAAAAACATTCAGTACTTC. Translating gives CASSFAQGKNIQYF.

The chain is built from TRBV7-9 and TRBJ1-2, with 10 nucleotides matching TRBD1. Germline values: CDR1 SEHNR, CDR2 FQNEAQ (reference sequence). With V trimmed by 3 bases and J by 2 bases, 9 bases remained unmatched. This CDR3 has 17 amino acids. The CDR3 DNA sequence: TGTGCCAGCAGCTTGCAGGTAGACAGGGGGCCAAACTATGGCTACACCTTC. Translating gives CASSLQVDRGPNYGYTF.

The V and J genes are TRBV5-1 and TRBJ1-1; a possible D gene is TRBD1 (5 bases). V lost 0 bases and J lost 1, with 7 bases in between. CDR3 length: 14 residues. Germline CDR1 and CDR2: SGHRS and YFSETQ. The CDR3 sequence: CASSLGGENTEAFF. CDR3 coding DNA: TGCGCCAGCAGCTTGGGGGGCGAGAACACTGAAGCTTTCTTT. Drawing the rest from reference TRBV5-1 and TRBJ1-1, the complete variable domain is KAGVTQTPRYLIKTRGQQVTLSCSPISGHRSVSWYQQTPGQGLQFLFEYFSETQRNKGNFPGRFSGRQFSNSRSEMNVSTLELGDSALYLCASSLGGENTEAFFGQGTRLTVV.

The V and J genes are TRBV24-1 and TRBJ2-1; 9 bases are a match to TRBD2. Germline CDR1 reads KGHDR; CDR2 reads SFDVKD. This CDR3 region has 20 residues. V lost 6 bases, J lost 4 bases, and 21 bases stayed unmatched. The CDR3 nucleotides read TGTGCCACCAGTTCAGTTGGGCTAGCGGGGTCAGGTGGGGTTTACAATGAGCAGTTCTTC. It yields the protein CATSSVGLAGSGGVYNEQFF.

The V call is TRBV28, the J call TRBJ1-3, with 8 bases lining up with TRBD1. The CDR3 contains 17 residues. Trimming at V came to 8 bases and at J to 4 bases, leaving 16 bases not matched to a gene. Germline CDR1 reads MDHEN; CDR2 reads SYDVKM. CDR3 region: CASGGQGYKEVGNTIYF. The CDR3 DNA reads TGTGCCAGCGGAGGACAGGGTTATAAGGAGGTCGGAAACACCATATATTTT. Combining the CDR3 with reference TRBV28 and TRBJ1-3 gives the whole variable domain DVKVTQSSRYLVKRTGEKVFLECVQDMDHENMFWYRQDPGLGLRLIYFSYDVKMKEKGDIPEGYSVSREKKERFSLILESASTNQTSMYLCASGGQGYKEVGNTIYFGEGSWLTVV.

This clone was seen more than once but under ten times. This chain's CDR3 is CASSSLGTWQYF. CDR3 nucleotide sequence: TGTGCCAGCAGCTCGCTAGGGACTTGGCAGTATTTT. This chain connects TRBV9 to TRBJ2-3, with a possible D match to TRBD2 (6 bases). The germline V and J ends were trimmed by 4 bases and 11 bases, with 14 bases remaining between them. The CDR3 has 12 residues. CDR1 is SGDLS and CDR2 is YYNGEE in the germline V gene.

This chain uses TRBV4-1 with TRBJ2-7; TRBD2 might be the D (5 bases). CDR3 length equals 14 residues. Trimming removed 2 bases at V and 3 bases at J, with 11 bases between. Per the germline V gene, CDR1 is MGHRA and CDR2 is YSYEKL. Written as DNA, the CDR3 is TGCGCCAGCAGCCAACCCGGGGTCAACTACGAGCAGTACTTC. It specifies CASSQPGVNYEQYF.

The chain couples TRBV5-4 to TRBJ2-1; TRBD2 is a possible D gene (6 bases). Germline CDR1 and CDR2: SGHNT and YYREEE (reference sequence). The CDR3 consists of 16 residues. Trimming left V 2 bases short and J 8 bases short, with 20 bases between. The CDR3 loop is CASSFGQRVEIHEQFF. Written as DNA, the CDR3 is TGTGCCAGCAGCTTTGGGCAGCGGGTGGAGATCCATGAGCAGTTCTTC.

The genes are TRBV3-1 (or the pseudogene TRBV3-2) and TRBJ1-2, with D perhaps TRBD1 (5 bases). There are 16 residues in the CDR3. Germline CDR1 reads LGHDT; CDR2 reads YNNKEL (reference sequence). Deletions cut 0 bases from V and 3 bases from J, with 14 bases between. CDR3 nucleotides: TGTGCCAGCAGCCAAGATTCGGGGGAGGATGACTATGGCTACACCTTC. Protein product: CASSQDSGEDDYGYTF.

DNA of the CDR3: TGTGCCAGCAGTTTTGTCAGCTCCTACGAGCAGTACTTC. This translates into CASSFVSSYEQYF. J is TRBJ2-7 and V is TRBV12-3 or TRBV12-4; D is unclear. CDR3 length: 13 residues. V was shortened by 3 bases and J by 0 bases, with 6 bases between the two germline ends.

This clone was detected a few times. The chain carries TRBV10-3 and TRBJ2-5; D gene uncertain. The CDR3 contains 13 residues. V was cut by 5 bases and J by 2 bases, with 9 bases left in between. The V gene's germline CDR1 is ENHRY and CDR2 SYGVKD. CDR3 sequence (DNA): TGTGCCATCAGTCAGTACGAGCAAGAGACCCAGTACTTC. This encodes CAISQYEQETQYF.

The V gene is TRBV21-1, the J gene TRBJ2-7; TRBD2, the D gene given by the table, was not confirmed from the DNA. TRBV21-1 is deemed a pseudogene. The CDR3 contains 15 residues. The CDR3 region is CASSKVPGGPDEQYF. CDR3 DNA: TGTGCCAGCAGCAAAGTCCCGGGAGGGCCGGACGAGCAGTACTTC.

The rearrangement uses TRBV6-2 or TRBV6-3 and TRBJ2-7; 7 bases map to TRBD1. Looked up from germline, CDR1 is MNHEY and CDR2 is SVGEGT. V gave up 0 bases and J gave up 7 bases; unmatched junction bases: 12. The CDR3 is 16 amino acids. The DNA for the CDR3 is TGTGCCAGCAGTTACTCGGCCCTAACAGGGGCTTGGGAGCAGTACTTC. This gives the protein CASSYSALTGAWEQYF.

The CDR3 protein is CASSIKTGIGGGYTF. CDR3 sequence (DNA): TGTGCCAGCAGTATAAAGACAGGGATCGGTGGCGGCTACACCTTC. The J gene is TRBJ1-2, the V gene TRBV27, with TRBD1 identical over 7 bases. Germline loops: CDR1 MNHEY, CDR2 SMNVEV (reference sequence). The length of the CDR3 is 15 residues. V was pared by 5 bases and J by 8 bases, with 14 bases of the junction left unmatched.

The chain is built from TRBV4-1 and TRBJ2-1; TRBD1 might be the D (5 bases). Germline V lookup: CDR1 MGHRA, CDR2 YSYEKL. The length of the CDR3 is 17 residues. V lost 7 bases, J lost 2 bases, and 21 bases lay in between. The CDR3 protein is CASTEGASWPPYNEQFF. DNA of the CDR3: TGCGCCAGCACCGAAGGGGCCAGTTGGCCTCCCTACAATGAGCAGTTCTTC.

This clone was seen more than once but under ten times. The chain combines TRBV3-1 (or the pseudogene TRBV3-2) with TRBJ2-7; TRBD2 matches 7 bases. CDR1 LGHDT and CDR2 YNNKEL come from the germline V gene (reference sequence). The CDR3 consists of 15 residues. The V gene end was trimmed by 4 bases and the J gene end by 2 bases; junction bases not matched to a gene: 8. The CDR3 sequence: CASSPTRTSTYEQYF. In DNA form, the CDR3 reads TGTGCCAGCAGCCCAACCAGGACTAGTACCTACGAGCAGTACTTC.

The J gene is TRBJ1-1, the V gene TRBV19; 7 bases agree with TRBD1. CDR3 length: 14 amino acids. CDR1 LNHDA and CDR2 SQIVND come from the germline V gene (reference sequence). With 8 bases clipped from V and 3 bases from J, the junction kept 9 bases outside the gene matches. This CDR3 reads CASAPGQRYTEAFF. CDR3 in DNA: TGTGCCAGTGCCCCGGGACAGCGATACACTGAAGCTTTCTTT.

The chain is built from TRBV5-5 and TRBJ2-7, with 8 bases lining up with TRBD1. Germline V CDR1 and CDR2: SGHKS, YYEKEE (reference sequence). There are 15 residues in the CDR3. V lost 1 base and J lost 4; bases outside the gene matches: 7. DNA for the CDR3: TGTGCCAGCAGCTTGCTGGCAGGGGGCATATACGAGCAGTACTTC. Translation gives CASSLLAGGIYEQYF.

The rearrangement links TRBV7-3 to TRBJ2-7; TRBD1 matches 7 bases. This CDR3 comprises 13 residues. Germline V gene sequence: CDR1 SGHTA, CDR2 FQGTGA. Trimming at V came to 2 bases and at J to 2 bases, leaving 0 bases not matched to a gene. CDR3 in amino acids: CASSLDRAYEQYF. The CDR3 nucleotides are TGTGCCAGCAGCTTAGACAGGGCCTACGAGCAGTACTTC.